The 7 T cell receptor beta chains presented below share a single source sample, sequenced in a study of blood T cell repertoires in COVID-19. Libraries were prepared by immunoSEQ multiplex PCR; TCRdb keeps only in-frame clonotypes and omits some of them. The data hold approximately 170,000 clones, with around 88% observed a single time. Input material: PBMCs or T cells enriched from blood (not recorded which). All receptors come from a woman in her forties or fifties in a cohort exposed to, infected with or recovered from COVID-19 (not recorded which).

The chain combines TRBV28 with TRBJ2-3; 9 nucleotides agree with TRBD1. The CDR3 loop spans 16 amino acids. The V gene end was trimmed by 3 bases and the J gene end by 7 bases; junction bases not matched to a gene: 11. The V gene's germline CDR1 is MDHEN and CDR2 SYDVKM. The CDR3 sequence is CASSFQPGQGYNTQYF. In DNA, the CDR3 is TGTGCCAGCAGTTTTCAACCGGGACAGGGATATAATACGCAGTATTTT.

This chain links TRBV19 with TRBJ1-5; TRBD1 might be the D (5 bases). Germline values: CDR1 LNHDA, CDR2 SQIVND (reference sequence). V lost 3 bases and J lost 2, with 20 bases in between. The CDR3 has 18 amino acids. CDR3 DNA sequence: TGTGCCAGTAGTATCCCGTCAAACTCAATAGGGGGCAATCAGCCCCAGCATTTT. This sequence encodes CASSIPSNSIGGNQPQHF.

This chain uses TRBV11-2 with TRBJ2-6; 8 nucleotides agree with TRBD1. This CDR3 comprises 17 residues. Trimming at V came to 7 bases and at J to 0 bases, leaving 8 bases not matched to a gene. The V gene's germline CDR1 is SGHAT and CDR2 FQNNGV. In DNA, the CDR3 is TGTGCCAGCATTCTGACAGGGGTTATCTCTGGGGCCAACGTCCTGACTTTC. It translates to CASILTGVISGANVLTF.

The chain employs TRBV6-6 and TRBJ2-3; D is unresolved. CDR1 and CDR2 (germline): MNHNY, SVGAGI (reference sequence). V gave up 6 bases and J gave up 6 bases, with 13 bases separating them. There are 13 residues in the CDR3. This CDR3 reads CASRYATGDTQYF. The CDR3 DNA follows: TGTGCCAGCAGATACGCGACCGGGGATACGCAGTATTTT.

This clone was seen only a few times. The chain uses TRBV19 and TRBJ1-1, with D possibly matching TRBD1 (5 bases). The V and J ends lost 6 bases and 2 bases respectively, with 13 bases between them. This CDR3 has 14 residues. Germline lookup yields CDR1 LNHDA and CDR2 SQIVND (reference sequence). The CDR3 is CASRKRGANTEAFF. The CDR3 nucleotides are TGTGCCAGTAGAAAAAGGGGCGCTAACACTGAAGCTTTCTTT.

CDR3 sequence reads: CASSLGGQGFQETQYF. The CDR3 nucleotides read TGCGCCAGCAGCTTGGGGGGACAGGGATTCCAAGAGACCCAGTACTTC. This chain uses TRBV5-1 with TRBJ2-5, with 9 bases fitting TRBD1. The V gene's germline CDR1 is SGHRS and CDR2 YFSETQ. This CDR3 spans 16 amino acids. V lost 0 bases, J lost 1 base, and 4 bases stayed unmatched.

This clone was counted once. The chain joins TRBV11-3 to TRBJ2-1; 7 bases match TRBD1. V lost 5 bases, J lost 6 bases, and 7 bases stayed unmatched. Germline V CDR1 and CDR2: SGHNT, YENEEA. This CDR3 has 14 residues. CDR3 sequence reads: CASSPRQGSNEQFF. DNA of the CDR3: TGTGCCAGCAGCCCCCGACAGGGAAGCAATGAGCAGTTCTTC.